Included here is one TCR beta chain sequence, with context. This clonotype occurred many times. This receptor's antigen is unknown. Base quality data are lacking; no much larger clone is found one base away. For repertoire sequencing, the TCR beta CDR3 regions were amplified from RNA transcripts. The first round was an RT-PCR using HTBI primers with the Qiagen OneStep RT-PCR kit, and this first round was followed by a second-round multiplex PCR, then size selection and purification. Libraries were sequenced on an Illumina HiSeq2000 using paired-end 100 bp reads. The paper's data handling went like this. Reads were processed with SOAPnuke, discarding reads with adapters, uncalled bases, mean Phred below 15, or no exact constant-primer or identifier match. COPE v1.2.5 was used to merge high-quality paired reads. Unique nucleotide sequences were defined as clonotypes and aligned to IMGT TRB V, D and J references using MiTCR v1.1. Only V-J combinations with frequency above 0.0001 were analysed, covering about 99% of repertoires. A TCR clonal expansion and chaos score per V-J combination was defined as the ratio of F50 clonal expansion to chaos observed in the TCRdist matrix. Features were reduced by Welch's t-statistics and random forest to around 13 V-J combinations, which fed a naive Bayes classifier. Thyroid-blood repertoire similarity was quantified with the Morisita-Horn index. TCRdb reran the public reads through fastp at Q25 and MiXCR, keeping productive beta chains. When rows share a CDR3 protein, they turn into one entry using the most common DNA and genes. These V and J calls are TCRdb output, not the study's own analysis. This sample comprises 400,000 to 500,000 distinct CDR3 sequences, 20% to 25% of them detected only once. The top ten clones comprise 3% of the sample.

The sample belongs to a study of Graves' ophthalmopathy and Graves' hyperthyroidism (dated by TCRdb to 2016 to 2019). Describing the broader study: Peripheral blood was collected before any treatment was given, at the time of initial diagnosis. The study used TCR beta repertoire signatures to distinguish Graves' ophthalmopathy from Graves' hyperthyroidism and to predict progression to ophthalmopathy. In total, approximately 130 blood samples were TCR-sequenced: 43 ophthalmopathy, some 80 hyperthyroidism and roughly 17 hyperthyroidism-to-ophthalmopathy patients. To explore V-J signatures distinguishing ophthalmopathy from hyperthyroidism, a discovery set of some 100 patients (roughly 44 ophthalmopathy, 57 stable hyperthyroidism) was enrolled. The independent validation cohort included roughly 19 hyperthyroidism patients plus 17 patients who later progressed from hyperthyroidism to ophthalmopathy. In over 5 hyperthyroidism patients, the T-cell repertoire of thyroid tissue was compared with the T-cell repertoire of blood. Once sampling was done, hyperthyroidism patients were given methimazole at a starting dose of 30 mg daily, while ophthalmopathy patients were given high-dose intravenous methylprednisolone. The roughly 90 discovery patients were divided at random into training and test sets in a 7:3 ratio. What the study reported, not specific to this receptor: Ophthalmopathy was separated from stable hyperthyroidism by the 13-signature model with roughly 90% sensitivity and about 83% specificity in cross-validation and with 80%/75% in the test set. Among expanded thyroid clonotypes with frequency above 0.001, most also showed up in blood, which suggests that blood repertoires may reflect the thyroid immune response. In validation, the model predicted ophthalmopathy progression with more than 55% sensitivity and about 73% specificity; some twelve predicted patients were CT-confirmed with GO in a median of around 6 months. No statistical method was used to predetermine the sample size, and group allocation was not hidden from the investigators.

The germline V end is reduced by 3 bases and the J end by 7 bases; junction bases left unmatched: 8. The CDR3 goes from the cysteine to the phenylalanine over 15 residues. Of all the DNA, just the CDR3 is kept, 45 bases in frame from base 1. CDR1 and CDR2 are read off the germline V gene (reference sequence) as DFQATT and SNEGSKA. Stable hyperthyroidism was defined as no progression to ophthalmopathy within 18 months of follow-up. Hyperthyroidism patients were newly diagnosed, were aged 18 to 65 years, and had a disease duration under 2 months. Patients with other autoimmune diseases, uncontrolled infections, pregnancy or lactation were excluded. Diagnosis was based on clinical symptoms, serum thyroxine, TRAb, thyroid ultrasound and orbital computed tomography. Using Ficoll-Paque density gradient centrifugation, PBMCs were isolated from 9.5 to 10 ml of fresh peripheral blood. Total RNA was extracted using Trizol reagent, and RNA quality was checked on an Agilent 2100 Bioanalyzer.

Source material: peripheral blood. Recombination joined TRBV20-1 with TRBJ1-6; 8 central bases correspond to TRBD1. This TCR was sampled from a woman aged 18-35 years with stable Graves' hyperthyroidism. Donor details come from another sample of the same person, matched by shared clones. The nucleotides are TGCAGTGCTAGGCAGGGGGCAGGTGGGAATTCACCCCTCCACTTT. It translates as CSARQGAGGNSPLHF.